The 9 T cell receptor beta chains reported below all come from one sample, sequenced in a study of blood T cell repertoires in COVID-19. Method: immunoSEQ multiplex PCR; TCRdb's copy keeps in-frame clones and lacks some. The sample gives about 210,000 clones, more than 70% of which show up once; around 13% is in the top ten. The material sequenced was peripheral blood. Receptors were obtained from a human donor in a cohort sampled during active COVID-19.

The chain has TRBV2 and TRBJ2-2; possible D gene TRBD1, 5 bases. V lost 7 bases and J lost 7, with 19 bases in between. This CDR3 contains 15 residues. Germline CDR1 and CDR2: SNHLY and FYNNEI. Written as DNA, the CDR3 is TGTGCCAGCAACGTTGGGAAACCTAGGGGCGGGGAGCTGTTTTTT. Protein product: CASNVGKPRGGELFF.

This clone turned up a few times. This chain's CDR3 is CASSHRQGRSTEAFF. DNA of the CDR3: TGCGCCAGCAGCCACAGACAGGGGAGATCCACTGAAGCTTTCTTT. This chain joins TRBV4-1 and TRBJ1-1, with TRBD1 matching 8 bases. V lost 3 bases, J lost 4 bases, and 7 bases stayed unmatched. CDR3 length: 15 residues. CDR1 MGHRA and CDR2 YSYEKL come from the germline V gene.

The sample holds a few counts of this clone. The chain employs TRBV11-3 and TRBJ2-1; D might be TRBD2 (6 bases). Trimming removed 5 bases at V and 3 bases at J, with 11 bases between. The germline CDR1 and CDR2 sequences are SGHNT and YENEEA. The CDR3 loop spans 14 amino acids. CDR3 nucleotide sequence: TGTGCCAGCAGCCCCGGGGGAAACTACAATGAGCAGTTCTTC. The encoded protein is CASSPGGNYNEQFF.

CDR3 loop: CASSPHGLAGGGTGELFF. The CDR3 DNA reads as TGTGCCAGCTCACCACACGGACTAGCGGGAGGCGGCACCGGGGAGCTGTTTTTT. The chain has TRBV18 and TRBJ2-2; 14 bases map to TRBD2. V gave up 1 base and J gave up 4 bases; unmatched junction bases: 5. The CDR3 sequence is 18 residues long. Germline CDR1 KGHSH, CDR2 LQKENI. Based on the CDR3 plus reference TRBV18 and TRBJ2-2, the full variable domain is NAGVMQNPRHLVRRRGQEARLRCSPMKGHSHVYWYRQLPEEGLKFMVYLQKENIIDESGMPKERFSAEFPKEGPSILRIQQVVRGDSAAYFCASSPHGLAGGGTGELFFGEGSRLTVL.

The chain links TRBV5-4 to TRBJ2-3, with 8 bases identical to TRBD2. Germline trimming cut 4 bases from V and 6 bases from J; bases unmatched to any gene: 10. The CDR3 is 15 amino acids. From germline, CDR1 is SGHNT and CDR2 YYREEE (reference sequence). The CDR3 DNA sequence: TGTGCCAGCAGCAGGACGGGAGGGGGATTTGATACGCAGTATTTT. Encoded protein: CASSRTGGGFDTQYF.

The genes are TRBV19 and TRBJ2-3; D might be TRBD1 (6 bases). This CDR3 spans 14 amino acids. The V gene's germline CDR1 is LNHDA and CDR2 SQIVND (reference sequence). The V gene lost 3 bases and the J gene lost 2 bases, with 9 bases spanning the gap. The CDR3 loop reads CASSINRATDTQYF. The DNA of the CDR3 is TGTGCCAGTAGTATTAACAGGGCCACAGATACGCAGTATTTT. Full variable domain (remainder filled in from reference TRBV19 and TRBJ2-3): DGGITQSPKYLFRKEGQNVTLSCEQNLNHDAMYWYRQDPGQGLRLIYYSQIVNDFQKGDIAEGYSVSREKKESFPLTVTSAQKNPTAFYLCASSINRATDTQYFGPGTRLTVL.

The chain recombines TRBV19 with TRBJ2-7; tentative D call: TRBD2 (6 bases). The germline V and J ends were trimmed by 1 base and 4 bases, with 20 bases remaining between them. The germline V gene has CDR1 LNHDA and CDR2 SQIVND (reference sequence). The CDR3 loop spans 17 amino acids. CDR3 sequence reads: CASSIVPSPGEGYEQYF. The CDR3 nucleotides are TGTGCCAGTAGTATAGTCCCCTCACCGGGAGAAGGGTACGAGCAGTACTTC. The full variable domain, completed using reference TRBV19 and TRBJ2-7, is DGGITQSPKYLFRKEGQNVTLSCEQNLNHDAMYWYRQDPGQGLRLIYYSQIVNDFQKGDIAEGYSVSREKKESFPLTVTSAQKNPTAFYLCASSIVPSPGEGYEQYFGPGTRLTVT.

V gene TRBV5-1 combines with J gene TRBJ1-4, with 10 bases that match TRBD1. V shed 2 bases, J shed 2 bases, and the junction held 12 bases outside the gene matches. The CDR3 runs 19 residues. The germline gives CDR1 SGHRS, CDR2 YFSETQ. The CDR3 here is CASSFTGQGSFVTNEKLFF. Here the CDR3 DNA reads TGCGCCAGCAGCTTCACGGGACAGGGGAGTTTCGTTACTAATGAAAAACTGTTTTTT.

Note on this clone: The CDR3 ends on some other residue instead of the conserved phenylalanine or tryptophan, so this is likely a read error. Because the CDR3's place on the DNA is in doubt, the DNA is left out and the CDR3 is given as listed by TCRdb. This sequence joins TRBV7-9 and TRBJ1-2; TRBD1, the table's D call, lacks a check against the DNA. The CDR3 has 11 amino acids, counting both end residues. The germline V gene has CDR1 SEHNR and CDR2 FQNEAQ (reference sequence). CDR3 protein: CASGPSRTGTI.